This TCR beta chain appears in the sequencing data of a study of early T cells in non-severe SARS-CoV-2 infection. Germline V gene lookup returns CDR1 MGHRA and CDR2 YSYEKL. V dropped 6 bases and J dropped 10 bases, with 16 bases sitting between them. There are 13 residues in the CDR3. cDNA molecules, individually, were tagged with unique molecular identifiers. TCRdb re-derived calls from the 5' RACE reads in MiXCR, one entry per CDR3 protein. This table has 90,000 to 120,000 distinct CDR3 sequences, approximately 10% appearing once. Only a few counts were recorded for this clonotype. The J gene is TRBJ2-1, the V gene TRBV4-1, with D possibly matching TRBD2 (6 bases). The source is an adult who was a healthcare worker with PCR-confirmed SARS-CoV-2 infection or an uninfected control (not recorded which). Material: whole blood. CDR3 DNA: TGCGCCAGCAGACGTCGTGAACGGGAGGAGCAGTTCTTC. Protein product: CASRRREREEQFF.